This is a list of T cell receptor beta chains from one sample in a study of T cell changes during pregnancy in multiple sclerosis. The data were produced by immunoSEQ multiplex PCR, yet TCRdb's version contains in-frame clones alone and is incomplete. The sample shows roughly 40,000 clones, roughly 94% of them seen only once. Here the sequenced sample was peripheral blood, taken in the third trimester of pregnancy. These receptor sequences come from a female donor with multiple sclerosis, enrolled in a pregnancy study. CDR3s include the opening cysteine and the closing phenylalanine or tryptophan. A D gene is named only where the DNA matches it firmly. Rows give clone size only sometimes, using once, few, many, or a class for an expanded clone.

CASSRGINQPQHF TGTGCCAGCAGCCGGGGGATCAATCAGCCCCAGCATTTT . TRBV5-6 once TRBJ1-5
CASSSQGAGEKLFF TGTGCCAGCAGTTCCCAGGGGGCGGGTGAAAAACTGTTTTTT TRBD1 TRBV28 once TRBJ1-4
CASSIGTGGGSPLHF TGTGCCAGTAGTATTGGGACAGGAGGGGGGTCACCCCTCCACTTT TRBD1 TRBV19 once TRBJ1-6
CASSKSGGGSDTQYF TGTGCCAGTAGTAAAAGCGGGGGTGGCTCAGATACGCAGTATTTT TRBD2 TRBV19 once TRBJ2-3
CASSYQGRQGDIQYF TGTGCCAGCAGTTACCAGGGGAGACAGGGCGACATTCAGTACTTC TRBD1 TRBV6-6 . TRBJ2-4
CASSELAGGYEQYF TGTGCCAGCAGTGAACTAGCGGGAGGTTACGAGCAGTACTTC TRBD2 TRBV2 . TRBJ2-7
CASSFNTNTEAFF TGTGCCAGCAGTTTCAACACGAACACTGAAGCTTTCTTT . TRBV6-5 . TRBJ1-1
CASSHNRNTEAFF TGCGCCAGCAGCCACAACAGGAACACTGAAGCTTTCTTT . TRBV4-3 . TRBJ1-1
CASSSENYGYTF TGTGCCAGCAGCTCGGAGAACTATGGCTACACCTTC . TRBV11-2 . TRBJ1-2
CASSHGLAENYEQYF TGTGCCAGCAGCCACGGACTAGCGGAAAATTACGAGCAGTACTTC TRBD2 TRBV4-2 . TRBJ2-7
CAISRTSGSKGDKGETQYF TGTGCCATCAGTCGGACTAGCGGGAGTAAGGGAGACAAGGGAGAGACCCAGTACTTC TRBD2 TRBV10-3 once TRBJ2-5
CAISEAGGPYTIYF TGTGCCATCAGTGAGGCAGGTGGGCCCTACACCATATATTTT . TRBV10-3 . TRBJ1-3
CASSATTGGFIDTIYF TGTGCCAGCAGCGCGACGACAGGGGGCTTTATCGACACCATATATTTT TRBD1 TRBV11-2 . TRBJ1-3
CASSPQTGLGEKLFF TGTGCCAGCAGCCCACAAACAGGTCTGGGGGAAAAACTGTTTTTT . TRBV7-2 . TRBJ1-4
CASSYGTTNEKLFF TGTGCCAGCAGTTACGGGACAACTAATGAAAAACTGTTTTTT . TRBV27 . TRBJ1-4
CASQPSPGGAGSNEQFF TGTGCAAGCCAACCCTCCCCCGGGGGGGCAGGATCCAATGAGCAGTTCTTC TRBD2 TRBV6-4 . TRBJ2-1
CAIMRDYNSPLHF TGTGCCATCATGCGGGACTACAATTCACCCCTCCACTTT . TRBV10-3 . TRBJ1-6
CASSLGQLSTDTQYF TGTGCCAGCAGTTTAGGACAGCTTAGCACAGATACGCAGTATTTT . TRBV27 . TRBJ2-3
CASRIGQGAYEQYF TGTGCCAGCAGGATTGGACAGGGGGCTTACGAGCAGTACTTC TRBD1 TRBV5-5 . TRBJ2-7